This entry concerns a single TCR beta chain. What it binds is unknown. Other DNA sequences within the sample encode an identical CDR3. This sample was included in a study of Ad26.COV2.S vaccination and SARS-CoV-2 variants. Notes on the study in general: Whether participants received vaccine or placebo, their non-spike TCR breadth was similar.

Treatment in this sample: 15 to 20 received Ad26.COV2.S at low or high dose, single or two shots; about five received placebo; per-sample allocation not given. Day 63 after the first injection of vaccine or placebo was the sampling time. The CDR3 sequence is 12 residues long. Trimming removed 2 bases from V and 2 bases from J, with 3 bases in between. Germline V gene sequence: CDR1 KGHSH, CDR2 LQKENI. Libraries were prepared by immunoSEQ multiplex PCR; TCRdb keeps only in-frame clonotypes and omits some of them. This sample yields 450,000 to 550,000 clones, of which 80% to 90% are seen a single time; about 1.5% belongs to the top ten.

This receptor was identified in a person aged 18-60 years who received the Ad26.COV2.S COVID-19 vaccine or a placebo. The chain joins TRBV18 to TRBJ1-1; no clear D gene. Here the sequenced sample was peripheral blood, taken in a trial of Ad26.COV2.S vaccine versus placebo. The CDR3 loop reads CASSPGNTEAFF. The DNA for the CDR3 is TGTGCCAGCTCACCAGGTAACACTGAAGCTTTCTTT. The entire variable domain, with the rest obtained from reference TRBV18 and TRBJ1-1, is as follows: NAGVMQNPRHLVRRRGQEARLRCSPMKGHSHVYWYRQLPEEGLKFMVYLQKENIIDESGMPKERFSAEFPKEGPSILRIQQVVRGDSAAYFCASSPGNTEAFFGQGTRLTVV.